Listed here are 27 T cell receptor beta chains from one sample, sequenced in a study of blood T cell repertoires in COVID-19. Clones were sequenced by immunoSEQ multiplex PCR, and TCRdb holds only the in-frame ones, with some missing. The table records 250,000 to 350,000 clones, around 89% of them present only once. The specimen was peripheral blood. These receptors all come from a woman aged 45 to 65 with COVID-19, enrolled during active disease.

The V gene is TRBV6-1, the J gene TRBJ2-7; TRBD2 aligns across 9 bases. Germline V gene sequence: CDR1 MNHNS, CDR2 SASEGT. With 3 bases clipped from V and 3 bases from J, the junction kept 9 bases outside the gene matches. This CDR3 is built from 16 residues. The CDR3 DNA reads as TGTGCCAGCAGTGACCTGGCGCTAGCGGGAATCTACGAGCAGTACTTC. As protein: CASSDLALAGIYEQYF.

The gene calls are TRBV5-4 and TRBJ2-7; TRBD1 aligns across 11 bases. Germline lookup yields CDR1 SGHNT and CDR2 YYREEE (reference sequence). The V and J ends lost 4 bases and 2 bases, in that order; junction bases with no gene match: 11. The CDR3 is 17 amino acids. The CDR3 nucleotides read TGTGCCAGCAGCGTCGAGTCGGGACAGGGGGATCCCTACGAGCAGTACTTC. Its protein is CASSVESGQGDPYEQYF.

The chain carries TRBV12-3 or TRBV12-4 and TRBJ1-2, with D tentatively TRBD1 (5 bases). This CDR3 contains 12 residues. V was cut by 7 bases and J by 7 bases, with 13 bases left in between. Here the CDR3 DNA reads TGTGCCAGCAACAAGGACACCAGTGGCTACACCTTC. This codes for CASNKDTSGYTF.

The chain links TRBV18 to TRBJ2-3; D might be TRBD2 (5 bases). The germline gives CDR1 KGHSH, CDR2 LQKENI. V lost 3 bases to trimming and J lost 6 bases, with 16 bases between them. This CDR3 is built from 15 residues. The CDR3 region has the DNA TGTGCCAGCTCACCTGTGCGTGGGAGTAAGGATACGCAGTATTTT. Its protein product is CASSPVRGSKDTQYF.

In this sample, this clone turned up a few times. Other nucleotide sequences from this sample produce the same CDR3. V usage is TRBV9 and J usage is TRBJ2-4, with TRBD2 identical over 11 bases. J gave up 7 bases and V 2 bases, and 2 bases lay outside the gene matches. Germline CDR1 and CDR2: SGDLS and YYNGEE. CDR3 length: 14 residues. The CDR3 here is CASSVGTSGNIQYF. CDR3 sequence (DNA): TGTGCCAGCAGCGTCGGGACTAGCGGTAACATTCAGTACTTC. Complete variable domain (other parts from reference TRBV9 and TRBJ2-4): DSGVTQTPKHLITATGQRVTLRCSPRSGDLSVYWYQQSLDQGLQFLIQYYNGEERAKGNILERFSAQQFPDLHSELNLSSLELGDSALYFCASSVGTSGNIQYFGAGTRLSVL.

The V gene is TRBV29-1, the J gene TRBJ2-7; the D is unclear. The length of the CDR3 is 13 residues. Germline CDR1 is SQVTM and CDR2 is ANQGSEA. Trimming took off 7 bases at V and 7 bases at J, with 20 bases between the two ends. CDR3 coding DNA: TGCAGCGCCGTCCCTCCTAAGACTGGGGAGCAGTACTTC. Its translation is CSAVPPKTGEQYF.

The gene calls are TRBV7-7 and TRBJ2-2; 9 bases are a match to TRBD1. Looked up from germline, CDR1 is SSHAT and CDR2 is FNYEAQ (reference sequence). The CDR3 length is 17 residues. V shed 1 base and J 4 bases; nucleotides not matched to a gene: 7. The DNA of the CDR3 is TGTGCCAGCAGCTTAGATCGGACAGGGGTTTCCACCGGGGAGCTGTTTTTT. Protein product: CASSLDRTGVSTGELFF.

V gene TRBV6-6 combines with J gene TRBJ1-6, with D perhaps TRBD1 (6 bases). Germline V gene data show CDR1 as MNHNY and CDR2 as SVGAGI (reference sequence). The V gene lost 7 bases and the J gene lost 6 bases, with 19 bases spanning the gap. The CDR3 length is 16 residues. This chain's CDR3 is CASTLGAGAGNSPLHF. The DNA of the CDR3 is TGTGCCAGCACTCTCGGGGCAGGGGCAGGTAATTCACCCCTCCACTTT.

V usage is TRBV21-1 and J usage is TRBJ1-1. TRBV21-1 is given as a pseudogene. The CDR3 contains 15 residues. CDR3 nucleotide sequence: TGTGCCAGCAGCAAAGCGCTTTCGGATTGGAGGGGCGCTTTCTTT. This codes for CASSKALSDWRGAFF.

The table lists this clone with a count of one. As DNA, the CDR3 is TGTGCCAGCAGCGCGGGGACAGGGGCCCTCAACTATGGCTACACCTTC. Translation: CASSAGTGALNYGYTF. The rearrangement uses TRBV7-9 and TRBJ1-2, with 10 bases matching TRBD1. This CDR3 has 16 amino acids. The V segment lost 5 bases and the J segment 2 bases; nucleotides outside the gene matches: 8. Germline lookup yields CDR1 SEHNR and CDR2 FQNEAQ (reference sequence).

The J gene is TRBJ2-7, the V gene TRBV24-1; 10 bases are shared with TRBD1. The CDR3 has 15 residues. Germline CDR1 KGHDR, CDR2 SFDVKD. V was clipped by 3 bases and J by 5 bases; unmatched bases: 6. The CDR3 DNA sequence: TGTGCCACCAGTGATGTGGGACAGGGGATCGACGAGCAGTACTTC. Its translation: CATSDVGQGIDEQYF.

This clone was observed a few times. The V call is TRBV19, the J call TRBJ1-2; the match to TRBD1 covers 8 bases. V was pared by 4 bases and J by 4 bases, with 11 bases of the junction left unmatched. CDR1 LNHDA and CDR2 SQIVND come from the germline V gene (reference sequence). This CDR3 region has 16 residues. Written as DNA, the CDR3 is TGTGCCAGTAGTAGGCAGGGGGCGTTGGAAGGCTATGGCTACACCTTC. As protein: CASSRQGALEGYGYTF.

The chain uses TRBV15 and TRBJ2-2, with 7 bases fitting TRBD1. V was pared by 1 base and J by 7 bases, with 9 bases of the junction left unmatched. The CDR3 length is 16 residues. Germline CDR1 reads LNHNV; CDR2 reads YYDKDF (reference sequence). CDR3 bases: TGTGCCACCAGCAGAGGCCGAGACAGGGCTAACGGGGAGCTGTTTTTT. As protein: CATSRGRDRANGELFF.

The chain carries TRBV19 and TRBJ1-1; D is possibly TRBD1 (5 bases). Between the trimmed V and J ends, which lost 0 bases and 4 bases, there was a span of 12 bases. The CDR3 loop spans 15 amino acids. Per germline, CDR1 LNHDA and CDR2 SQIVND (reference sequence). CDR3 coding DNA: TGTGCCAGTAGTATAGACAGACAGAAATCCACTGAAGCTTTCTTT. It specifies CASSIDRQKSTEAFF. The entire variable domain, with the rest obtained from reference TRBV19 and TRBJ1-1, is as follows: DGGITQSPKYLFRKEGQNVTLSCEQNLNHDAMYWYRQDPGQGLRLIYYSQIVNDFQKGDIAEGYSVSREKKESFPLTVTSAQKNPTAFYLCASSIDRQKSTEAFFGQGTRLTVV.

This clone was detected a few times. The chain links TRBV30 to TRBJ1-2; 7 bases align to TRBD1. The CDR3 runs 16 residues. Germline V lookup: CDR1 GTSNPN, CDR2 SVGIG (reference sequence). V was pared by 4 bases and J by 4 bases, with 15 bases of the junction left unmatched. The CDR3 reads CAWNHGTELIPYGYTF. As DNA, the CDR3 is TGTGCCTGGAACCATGGGACAGAGCTAATCCCCTATGGCTACACCTTC.

Only one count was recorded for this clone. The rearrangement links TRBV18 to TRBJ2-5, with 10 positions matching TRBD2. CDR3 length equals 16 residues. Trimming cost V 4 bases and J 1 base; bases outside gene matches: 6. The germline V gene encodes CDR1 KGHSH and CDR2 LQKENI. The CDR3 DNA reads TGTGCCAGCTCACTTTATCAGCGGGAGGGCCAAGAGACCCAGTACTTC. Its protein product is CASSLYQREGQETQYF.

The chain uses TRBV19 and TRBJ2-7; 7 bases match TRBD2. With 5 bases clipped from V and 4 bases from J, the junction kept 11 bases outside the gene matches. CDR1 LNHDA and CDR2 SQIVND come from the germline V gene (reference sequence). This CDR3 is 15 amino acids long. The CDR3, as DNA: TGTGCCAGTAGTCCAAGCGGGACTCCGGGGTACGAGCAGTACTTC. Amino acid sequence: CASSPSGTPGYEQYF.

The CDR3 DNA reads as TGTGCTAGTGCCCGTTCGGACAGGGACCAGCCCCAGCATTTT. It codes for CASARSDRDQPQHF. This sequence joins TRBV12-5 and TRBJ1-5; 8 positions match TRBD1. This CDR3 is 14 amino acids long. In germline, CDR1 is LGHNT, CDR2 FRNRAP. V was clipped by 7 bases and J by 7 bases; unmatched bases: 9.

The chain is built from TRBV30 and TRBJ2-7; 9 bases map to TRBD2. The CDR3 is 15 residues long. V lost 8 bases to trimming and J lost 3 bases; unmatched junction nucleotides: 14. CDR1 GTSNPN and CDR2 SVGIG come from the germline V gene (reference sequence). CDR3 region: CALDRGASGNYEQYF. DNA for the CDR3: TGTGCCCTTGACCGTGGGGCTAGCGGGAACTACGAGCAGTACTTC.

The J gene is TRBJ1-2, the V gene TRBV5-1; D not resolved. Trimming cost V 4 bases and J 1 base, with 20 bases left between them. Germline CDR1 SGHRS, CDR2 YFSETQ. The CDR3 runs 17 residues. The CDR3 nucleotides read TGCGCCAGCAGCCAGCGACCCGCCGCGGAAATTAACTATGGCTACACCTTC. This sequence encodes CASSQRPAAEINYGYTF.

This clone was observed once. This chain joins TRBV5-1 and TRBJ1-5; TRBD1 is a possible D gene (5 bases). The CDR3 sequence is 14 residues long. The V end lost 0 bases, the J end lost 5 bases, and 9 bases lay between the germline ends. CDR1 and CDR2 from the germline V gene are SGHRS and YFSETQ. CDR3 nucleotide sequence: TGCGCCAGCAGCTTGGAGTCCAGGGATCAGCCCCAGCATTTT. Amino acids: CASSLESRDQPQHF.

This clone was observed once. The rearrangement uses TRBV10-3 and TRBJ1-1; perhaps TRBD1 as D (5 bases). Per the germline V gene, CDR1 is ENHRY and CDR2 is SYGVKD. The germline V and J ends were trimmed by 4 bases and 3 bases, with 24 bases remaining between them. This CDR3 contains 18 residues. CDR3 sequence (DNA): TGTGCCATCAGTGTCAATACGGAGGGGAGGAAAATGGACACTGAAGCTTTCTTT. This gives the protein CAISVNTEGRKMDTEAFF.

The chain combines TRBV4-2 with TRBJ1-2, with D uncertain. V lost 0 bases to trimming and J lost 2 bases, with 10 bases between them. This CDR3 contains 15 residues. The germline V gene encodes CDR1 LGHNA and CDR2 YNFKEQ. DNA for the CDR3: TGTGCCAGCAGCCAAGATCTTTACACGAACTATGGCTACACCTTC. Its translation: CASSQDLYTNYGYTF.

V usage is TRBV15 and J usage is TRBJ1-2; 7 bases are shared with TRBD1. The germline V gene encodes CDR1 LNHNV and CDR2 YYDKDF (reference sequence). V shed 0 bases, J shed 8 bases, and the junction held 9 bases outside the gene matches. The CDR3 extends over 15 amino acids. The CDR3 bases are TGTGCCACCAGCAGAGATCGAGGGGGCTTCTTCGGCTACACCTTC. The encoded protein is CATSRDRGGFFGYTF.

The V call is TRBV15, the J call TRBJ1-4; D remains unclear. V was pared by 0 bases and J by 4 bases, with 12 bases between. The CDR3 consists of 16 residues. In germline, CDR1 is LNHNV, CDR2 YYDKDF (reference sequence). The CDR3 here is CATSREAGRFNEKLFF. Written as DNA, the CDR3 is TGTGCCACCAGCAGAGAAGCGGGAAGGTTTAATGAAAAACTGTTTTTT.

The chain combines TRBV4-3 with TRBJ2-1, with 11 bases aligning to TRBD2. V was clipped by 1 base and J by 2 bases; unmatched bases: 4. This CDR3 is 17 amino acids long. In germline, CDR1 is LGHNA, CDR2 YSLEER. CDR3 loop: CASSQAYSGRAYNEQFF. The CDR3 nucleotides read TGCGCCAGCAGCCAAGCGTATAGCGGGAGGGCCTACAATGAGCAGTTCTTC.

This chain connects TRBV20-1 to TRBJ1-1; D remains unclear. This CDR3 contains 13 residues. V shed 3 bases and J shed 0 bases, with 8 bases lying between them. The germline gives CDR1 DFQATT, CDR2 SNEGSKA (reference sequence). DNA of the CDR3: TGCAGTGCTAGTCAGCAGGTGAACACTGAAGCTTTCTTT. Amino acids: CSASQQVNTEAFF.